This T cell receptor beta chain was sequenced during a study of blood T cell repertoires in COVID-19. At the level of the study: Acute-phase and convalescent COVID-19 samples originated in the United States, Italy and Spain.

This table comes from immunoSEQ multiplex PCR, and its TCRdb copy is limited to in-frame clones, with some not included. The table records 400,000 to 450,000 clones, about 92% of them present only once. CDR3 length: 14 amino acids. Germline assignment: CDR1 SGDLS and CDR2 YYNGEE. Germline trimming cut 7 bases from V and 0 bases from J; bases unmatched to any gene: 4. Enrollees, about 18 to 95 years old, lived in 24 US areas. Allocation to cohorts depended on clinical history reported by the participants. Either two negative PCRs, clearance, or symptom resolution qualified Cohort 3 donors as recovered.

Input material: PBMCs or T cells enriched from blood (not recorded which). The TCR comes from a man aged 18 to 35 who had recovered from COVID-19. V is TRBV9 and J is TRBJ2-7; 10 bases map to TRBD2. The CDR3 spells CASGSGRSSYEQYF. In DNA, the CDR3 is TGTGCCAGCGGTAGCGGGAGGAGCTCCTACGAGCAGTACTTC.